These T cell receptor beta chains were read from a single sample in a study of OX40 agonist ivuxolimab in advanced cancers. Assay: immunoSEQ multiplex PCR; the TCRdb copy retains only in-frame clones and omits some. Of about 34,000 clones listed, roughly four fifths are singletons. Sample: CD4+ or CD8+ T cells sorted from blood, taken in a trial of the OX40 agonist ivuxolimab. The receptors derive from an adult with an advanced solid tumor such as melanoma, head and neck, liver or kidney cancer. Each CDR3 is given with its conserved first and last residue. A D gene is named only where the DNA matches it firmly. The listing skips clone size in some rows; elsewhere it reads once, few, many or a size class.

abundance,d_gene,j_gene,v_gene,CDR3aa,CDR3nt
.,TRBD1,TRBJ1-1,TRBV2,CASSRQGSGTEAFF,TGTGCCAGCAGCAGACAGGGGAGTGGCACTGAAGCTTTCTTT
.,.,TRBJ2-1,TRBV4-3,CASSQEVMGQGEQFF,TGCGCCAGCAGCCAAGAGGTAATGGGACAAGGTGAGCAGTTCTTC
.,.,TRBJ1-1,TRBV28,CASSLFYTTEAFF,TGTGCCAGCAGTTTATTCTATACCACTGAAGCTTTCTTT
few,.,TRBJ2-2,TRBV5-5,CASSLVKGGTGELFF,TGTGCCAGCAGCTTGGTTAAGGGTGGGACCGGGGAGCTGTTTTTT
.,TRBD2,TRBJ2-1,TRBV5-1,CASRSTSGLNNEQFF,TGCGCCAGCAGGTCTACTAGCGGTCTCAACAATGAGCAGTTCTTC
once,.,TRBJ2-5,TRBV7-6,CASSLGGLKETQYF,TGTGCCAGCAGCTTAGGGGGATTGAAAGAGACCCAGTACTTC
.,.,TRBJ2-3,TRBV11-1,CASSSGRGRDTQYF,TGTGCCAGCAGCTCTGGCAGGGGACGAGATACGCAGTATTTT
few,.,TRBJ1-4,TRBV7-9,CASSPEATNEKLFF,TGTGCCAGCAGCCCCGAGGCAACTAATGAAAAACTGTTTTTT
.,.,TRBJ1-2,TRBV6-6,CASSYSGDNNYGYTF,TGTGCCAGCAGTTACTCAGGGGACAACAACTATGGCTACACCTTC
.,TRBD1,TRBJ2-1,TRBV7-2,CASNLKGARNEQFF,TGTGCCAGCAACCTTAAGGGGGCGAGGAATGAGCAGTTCTTC
few,.,TRBJ2-7,TRBV5-8,CASSPRLNPYEQYF,TGTGCCAGCAGCCCCAGACTAAACCCCTACGAGCAGTACTTC
.,.,TRBJ1-5,TRBV5-8,CASSLSLGGYQPQHF,TGTGCCAGCAGCTTGTCCCTCGGGGGGTATCAGCCCCAGCATTTT
.,TRBD2,TRBJ2-1,TRBV7-3,CASSLRASGYNEQFF,TGTGCCAGCAGCTTACGGGCTAGCGGCTACAATGAGCAGTTCTTC
.,.,TRBJ1-2,TRBV6-6,CASSEEFGYTF,TGTGCCAGCAGTGAGGAGTTTGGCTACACCTTC
.,TRBD2,TRBJ2-7,TRBV28,CASSVLAGAYEQYF,TGTGCCAGCAGTGTCCTAGCGGGGGCCTACGAGCAGTACTTC
.,.,TRBJ2-5,TRBV6-5,CASSFLSGQETQYF,TGTGCCAGCAGTTTCCTTAGCGGCCAAGAGACCCAGTACTTC
.,TRBD1,TRBJ1-3,TRBV28,CASSADRASGNTIYF,TGTGCCAGCAGTGCGGACAGGGCCTCTGGAAACACCATATATTTT
.,TRBD1,TRBJ1-5,TRBV6-1,CASSLTGVGEPQHF,TGTGCCAGCAGCTTGACAGGGGTTGGGGAGCCCCAGCATTTT
.,TRBD2,TRBJ2-5,TRBV7-6,CASSLEPGGRRETQYF,TGTGCCAGCAGCCTTGAACCGGGGGGGCGGAGAGAGACCCAGTACTTC
.,TRBD2,TRBJ2-3,TRBV4-1,CASSRSLAGSDTQYF,TGCGCCAGCAGCCGGTCGCTAGCGGGATCAGATACGCAGTATTTT
.,.,TRBJ2-7,TRBV6-1,CASIPAGYYEQYF,TGTGCCAGCATACCGGCAGGGTACTACGAGCAGTACTTC
.,.,TRBJ1-5,TRBV5-1,CASSLEGLSHQPQHF,TGCGCCAGCAGCTTGGAAGGGTTATCTCATCAGCCCCAGCATTTT
.,.,TRBJ1-5,TRBV30,CAWSPGGQPQHF,TGTGCCTGGAGTCCAGGAGGACAGCCCCAGCATTTT
.,TRBD2,TRBJ2-3,TRBV6-6,CASSLTSGGRTDTQYF,TGTGCCAGCAGTTTGACTAGCGGGGGGCGCACAGATACGCAGTATTTT
.,.,TRBJ1-5,TRBV7-3,CASSLQGGQPQHF,TGTGCCAGCAGCCTCCAGGGTGGGCAGCCCCAGCATTTT
.,.,TRBJ2-7,TRBV7-2,CASSPSLTAVYEQYF,TGTGCCAGCAGCCCATCATTGACAGCTGTTTACGAGCAGTACTTC
.,.,TRBJ2-1,TRBV7-2,CASSLSTTYNEQFF,TGTGCCAGCAGCTTAAGCACTACCTACAATGAGCAGTTCTTC
.,.,TRBJ2-2,TRBV29-1,CSVGQVRSGELFF,TGCAGCGTTGGGCAGGTTCGGTCCGGGGAGCTGTTTTTT
.,TRBD2,TRBJ2-1,TRBV10-2,CASSTLAGLGEQFF,TGCGCCAGCAGTACGTTAGCGGGGTTGGGGGAGCAGTTCTTC
.,.,TRBJ1-1,TRBV29-1,CSVRTDSTPNTEAFF,TGCAGCGTCCGAACCGACAGCACCCCTAACACTGAAGCTTTCTTT
.,TRBD1,TRBJ2-3,TRBV7-2,CASTRDRGTDTQYF,TGTGCCAGCACCAGGGACAGGGGCACAGATACGCAGTATTTT
few,.,TRBJ2-6,TRBV4-3,CASSQGVGSFSGANVLTF,TGCGCCAGCAGCCAAGGGGTCGGGTCTTTCTCTGGGGCCAACGTCCTGACTTTC
.,.,TRBJ1-3,TRBV9,CASSLGRSGNTIYF,TGTGCCAGCAGCTTGGGCCGCTCTGGAAACACCATATATTTT
.,TRBD2,TRBJ2-1,TRBV29-1,CSVEAGAKVDEQFF,TGCAGCGTCGAAGCGGGGGCCAAGGTGGATGAGCAGTTCTTC
.,.,TRBJ2-7,TRBV29-1,CSVEGQSYEQYF,TGCAGCGTTGAAGGTCAGTCCTACGAGCAGTACTTC
.,TRBD1,TRBJ1-2,TRBV6-5,CASSPTDGTAYGYTF,TGTGCCAGCAGTCCAACAGATGGGACAGCCTATGGCTACACCTTC
.,.,TRBJ1-1,TRBV27,CASRGRGGVTEAFF,TGTGCCAGCAGAGGGAGGGGGGGAGTCACTGAAGCTTTCTTT
.,.,TRBJ2-5,TRBV6-6,CASSRRGDIQETQYF,TGTGCCAGCTCGCGGAGGGGCGACATTCAAGAGACCCAGTACTTC
.,TRBD1,TRBJ1-4,TRBV7-2,CASSSYRGQKEKLFF,TGTGCCAGCAGCTCCTACAGGGGGCAAAAGGAAAAACTGTTTTTT
few,TRBD1,TRBJ1-1,TRBV29-1,CSVEFRGTEAFF,TGCAGCGTAGAGTTCAGGGGGACTGAAGCTTTCTTT
.,.,TRBJ2-2,TRBV6-5,CASSPVRGNTGELFF,TGTGCCAGCAGCCCCGTTCGGGGGAACACCGGGGAGCTGTTTTTT
.,.,TRBJ1-5,TRBV9,CASSVGDVSNQPQHF,TGTGCCAGCAGCGTAGGCGACGTTAGCAATCAGCCCCAGCATTTT
.,.,TRBJ2-6,TRBV18,CASSLRGTGFRSGANVLTF,TGTGCCAGCTCACTCAGGGGAACAGGGTTTCGCTCTGGGGCCAACGTCCTGACTTTC
.,.,TRBJ1-6,TRBV5-1,CASSLGGRGDSPLHF,TGCGCCAGCAGCTTGGGGGGCAGGGGAGATTCACCCCTCCACTTT